The clone carrying this TCR beta chain was recorded many times. The CDR3 is 13 amino acids. V was cut by 7 bases and J by 2 bases, with 9 bases left in between. The sample comes from a study of early T cells in non-severe SARS-CoV-2 infection. TCRdb redid the calling of the 5' RACE reads with MiXCR, one entry per CDR3 protein. In the table there are about 67,000 distinct CDR3 sequences, 11% of which are singletons. Material for sequencing was whole blood. The chain carries TRBV12-3 or TRBV12-4 and TRBJ1-3; no reliable D call. This clonotype was sampled from an adult who was a healthcare worker with PCR-confirmed SARS-CoV-2 infection or an uninfected control (not recorded which). The CDR3 DNA reads TGTGCCAGCACCACCAGTACTGGAAACACCATATATTTT. Translation gives CASTTSTGNTIYF.